This paragraph reports one T cell receptor beta chain. Repertoires were sampled repeatedly during chemoradiotherapy. V dropped 0 bases and J dropped 5 bases, with 14 bases sitting between them. This CDR3 has 15 amino acids. Germline assignment: CDR1 SGHRS and CDR2 YFSETQ. Only in-frame clones appear in the TCRdb table, and some are missing; sequencing was by immunoSEQ multiplex PCR. The repertoire has some 15,000 clones, 70% to 80% of them found once; the top ten carry about 1.5%. This entry comes from a study of chemoradiotherapy in HPV16-positive cancers. This material was acquired from a patient who underwent chemoradiotherapy. The source is a human donor with HPV-associated anogenital cancer. This chain connects TRBV5-1 to TRBJ2-5; D is perhaps TRBD1 (5 bases). Here the CDR3 reads CASSLAPAGRETQYF. The CDR3, as DNA: TGCGCCAGCAGCTTGGCCCCGGCAGGGCGGGAGACCCAGTACTTC. Based on the CDR3 plus reference TRBV5-1 and TRBJ2-5, the full variable domain is KAGVTQTPRYLIKTRGQQVTLSCSPISGHRSVSWYQQTPGQGLQFLFEYFSETQRNKGNFPGRFSGRQFSNSRSEMNVSTLELGDSALYLCASSLAPAGRETQYFGPGTRLLVL.